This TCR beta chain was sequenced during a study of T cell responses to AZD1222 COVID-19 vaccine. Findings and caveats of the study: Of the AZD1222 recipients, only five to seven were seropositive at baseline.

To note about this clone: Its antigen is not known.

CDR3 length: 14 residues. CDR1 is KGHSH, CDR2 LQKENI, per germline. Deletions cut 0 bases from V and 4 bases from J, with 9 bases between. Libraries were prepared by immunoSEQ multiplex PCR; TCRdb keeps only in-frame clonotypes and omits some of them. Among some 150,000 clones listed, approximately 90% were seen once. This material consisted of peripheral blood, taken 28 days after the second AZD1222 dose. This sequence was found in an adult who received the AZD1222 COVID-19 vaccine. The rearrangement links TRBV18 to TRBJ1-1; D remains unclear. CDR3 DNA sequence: TGTGCCAGCTCACCACCAGCGGAGAGCACTGAAGCTTTCTTT. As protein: CASSPPAESTEAFF. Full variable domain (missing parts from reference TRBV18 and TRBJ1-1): NAGVMQNPRHLVRRRGQEARLRCSPMKGHSHVYWYRQLPEEGLKFMVYLQKENIIDESGMPKERFSAEFPKEGPSILRIQQVVRGDSAAYFCASSPPAESTEAFFGQGTRLTVV.